Shown below are 26 T cell receptor beta chains from a single sample sequenced in a study of blood T cell repertoires in COVID-19. Assay: immunoSEQ multiplex PCR; the TCRdb copy retains only in-frame clones and omits some. The table has 200,000 to 300,000 clones, approximately 89% seen once; the top ten hold roughly 1.2%. Source material: PBMCs or T cells enriched from blood (not recorded which). The receptors were gathered from a woman aged 40 to 49 with acute COVID-19.

J is TRBJ2-5 and V is TRBV19, with TRBD2 identical over 13 bases. The CDR3 sequence is 16 residues long. Per the germline V gene, CDR1 is LNHDA and CDR2 is SQIVND (reference sequence). V lost 6 bases, J lost 4 bases, and 8 bases stayed unmatched. DNA for the CDR3: TGTGCCAGTAGCCGAGGACTAGCGGGAGTTGGAGAGACCCAGTACTTC. Residues: CASSRGLAGVGETQYF.

The V call is TRBV11-3, the J call TRBJ2-5; D is undetermined. The germline gives CDR1 SGHNT, CDR2 YENEEA. The CDR3 has 14 residues. V was cut by 4 bases and J by 5 bases, with 14 bases left in between. The CDR3 protein is CASSSSDTRETQYF. Written as DNA, the CDR3 is TGTGCCAGCAGCTCCAGTGATACCAGGGAGACCCAGTACTTC.

V and J are TRBV3-1 (or the pseudogene TRBV3-2) and TRBJ2-2, with D tentatively TRBD2 (6 bases). Germline assignment: CDR1 LGHDT and CDR2 YNNKEL (reference sequence). CDR3 length: 15 residues. The V gene lost 10 bases and the J gene lost 7 bases, with 22 bases spanning the gap. This chain's CDR3 is CATATPGGGDGELFF. CDR3 sequence (DNA): TGTGCCACCGCGACTCCCGGGGGTGGGGACGGGGAGCTGTTTTTT.

The chain couples TRBV7-8 to TRBJ1-1; D not resolved. Trimming took off 6 bases at V and 2 bases at J, with 19 bases between the two ends. The CDR3 runs to 16 residues. CDR1 is SGHVS, CDR2 FQNEAQ, per germline. CDR3 protein: CASRRGPRPSNTEAFF. CDR3 coding DNA: TGTGCCAGCAGGCGGGGTCCGCGTCCTTCTAACACTGAAGCTTTCTTT.

This clone was counted a single time. CDR3 sequence (DNA): TGTGCCAGCAGCTCAGTAGGGGCCGTCTCTGGAAACACCATATATTTT. Its protein product is CASSSVGAVSGNTIYF. The chain has TRBV11-3 and TRBJ1-3; possible D gene TRBD1, 5 bases. The germline gives CDR1 SGHNT, CDR2 YENEEA. V dropped 4 bases and J dropped 0 bases, with 13 bases sitting between them. CDR3 length: 16 amino acids. The whole variable domain, filled in from reference TRBV11-3 and TRBJ1-3, reads EAGVVQSPRYKIIEKKQPVAFWCNPISGHNTLYWYLQNLGQGPELLIRYENEEAVDDSQLPKDRFSAERLKGVDSTLKIQPAELGDSAVYLCASSSVGAVSGNTIYFGEGSWLTVV.

The chain employs TRBV15 and TRBJ1-1; tentatively, D is TRBD1 (5 bases). This CDR3 contains 14 residues. Per germline, CDR1 LNHNV and CDR2 YYDKDF (reference sequence). V was shortened by 8 bases and J by 3 bases, with 16 bases between the two germline ends. The CDR3 region has the DNA TGTGCCACCCACTCGGGAGGGGAGGACACTGAAGCTTTCTTT. Protein sequence: CATHSGGEDTEAFF.

This chain uses TRBV27 with TRBJ2-2; tentative D call: TRBD2 (5 bases). V lost 3 bases and J 1 base, leaving 21 bases between the germline ends. Germline CDR1 is MNHEY and CDR2 is SMNVEV (reference sequence). The CDR3 contains 19 residues. CDR3 residues: CASSFLMRPLRGNTGELFF. CDR3 nucleotides: TGTGCCAGCAGTTTTCTAATGCGACCTTTACGGGGGAACACCGGGGAGCTGTTTTTT.

This clone was seen just once. The chain couples TRBV3-1 (or the pseudogene TRBV3-2) to TRBJ1-2; D call uncertain. The CDR3 length is 11 residues. Trimming removed 1 base from V and 7 bases from J, with 4 bases in between. Germline lookup yields CDR1 LGHDT and CDR2 YNNKEL (reference sequence). The CDR3 sequence is CASSQVGGYTF. In DNA form, the CDR3 reads TGTGCCAGCAGCCAAGTCGGTGGCTACACCTTC.

The chain uses TRBV7-2 and TRBJ1-5; TRBD1 agrees at 12 bases. The V segment lost 5 bases and the J segment 6 bases; nucleotides outside the gene matches: 11. Germline values: CDR1 SGHTA, CDR2 FQGNSA. CDR3 length equals 17 residues. The CDR3 nucleotides read TGTGCCAGCAGCCCCGGGACAGGGGGCTTTAATGGTCAGCCCCAGCATTTT. This gives the protein CASSPGTGGFNGQPQHF. Combining the CDR3 with reference TRBV7-2 and TRBJ1-5 gives the whole variable domain GAGVSQSPSNKVTEKGKDVELRCDPISGHTALYWYRQSLGQGLEFLIYFQGNSAPDKSGLPSDRFSAERTGGSVSTLTIQRTQQEDSAVYLCASSPGTGGFNGQPQHFGDGTRLSIL.

The rearrangement links TRBV9 to TRBJ1-4; a possible D gene is TRBD1 (5 bases). CDR3 length: 17 amino acids. V lost 3 bases and J 7 bases, leaving 22 bases between the germline ends. Looked up from germline, CDR1 is SGDLS and CDR2 is YYNGEE. This chain's CDR3 is CASSATRGEDGGEKLFF. The CDR3 DNA follows: TGTGCCAGCAGCGCTACCCGAGGCGAAGACGGGGGTGAAAAACTGTTTTTT. The entire variable domain, with the rest obtained from reference TRBV9 and TRBJ1-4, is as follows: DSGVTQTPKHLITATGQRVTLRCSPRSGDLSVYWYQQSLDQGLQFLIQYYNGEERAKGNILERFSAQQFPDLHSELNLSSLELGDSALYFCASSATRGEDGGEKLFFGSGTQLSVL.

The table lists this clone with a count of one. This chain uses TRBV15 with TRBJ1-6, with 9 bases aligning to TRBD1. The germline gives CDR1 LNHNV, CDR2 YYDKDF (reference sequence). The CDR3 has 14 amino acids. V trimming: 4 bases; J trimming: 7 bases; junction bases outside the gene matches: 2. CDR3 amino acids: CATSKGQGNSPLHF. The CDR3 DNA is TGTGCCACCAGCAAAGGACAGGGGAATTCACCCCTCCACTTT.

This sequence joins TRBV6-5 and TRBJ1-2; 7 bases align to TRBD1. CDR1 and CDR2 (germline): MNHEY, SVGAGI. The CDR3 spans 13 residues. Trimming removed 5 bases from V and 6 bases from J; junction bases left unmatched: 6. In DNA form, the CDR3 reads TGTGCCAGCAGTCCTAGGGGGCTAAATGGCTACACCTTC. It encodes CASSPRGLNGYTF.

For this clone: Its ends do not fully match the called genes, so a read error is possible. The chain carries TRBV10-2 and TRBJ2-2; D call uncertain. The CDR3 totals 12 residues. CDR1 and CDR2 from the germline V gene are WSHSY and SAAADI. CDR3 loop: CTSITGTGELFF. CDR3 sequence (DNA): TGCACCAGCATAACCGGCACCGGGGAGCTGTTTTTT.

The J gene is TRBJ2-1, the V gene TRBV19; perhaps TRBD2 as D (6 bases). Germline CDR1 reads LNHDA; CDR2 reads SQIVND (reference sequence). This CDR3 is 16 amino acids long. Trimming removed 6 bases from V and 4 bases from J, with 19 bases in between. CDR3 nucleotide sequence: TGTGCCAGTAGAGATAGCGGAATTGCCAGTTACAATGAGCAGTTCTTC. Protein product: CASRDSGIASYNEQFF.

This clone was recorded a few times. V usage is TRBV5-1 and J usage is TRBJ2-7, with 9 bases aligning to TRBD1. Germline V gene data show CDR1 as SGHRS and CDR2 as YFSETQ. With V trimmed by 8 bases and J by 0 bases, 6 bases remained unmatched. The CDR3 consists of 14 residues. The CDR3 region has the DNA TGCGCCAGTAAGGGACAGGGTAACTCCTACGAGCAGTACTTC. It specifies CASKGQGNSYEQYF.

This clone has just a few counts. This chain connects TRBV11-1 to TRBJ1-1; D is uncertain. This CDR3 contains 14 residues. Germline CDR1 and CDR2: SGHAT and FQDESV (reference sequence). V lost 2 bases and J 3 bases, leaving 10 bases between the germline ends. The chain's CDR3 is CASSLMRGHTEAFF. Written as DNA, the CDR3 is TGTGCCAGCAGCTTAATGAGAGGGCACACTGAAGCTTTCTTT.

The chain links TRBV14 to TRBJ2-1; weak D call: TRBD2 (5 bases). With 8 bases removed from V and 7 bases from J, the gap between germline ends came to 9 bases. The CDR3 has 11 amino acids. The germline gives CDR1 SGHDN, CDR2 FVKESK. CDR3 coding DNA: TGTGCCAGCGGACCGGGAAATGAGCAGTTCTTC. It specifies CASGPGNEQFF.

The chain carries TRBV4-3 and TRBJ1-1; TRBD1 aligns across 10 bases. V lost 3 bases to trimming and J lost 5 bases; unmatched junction nucleotides: 3. This CDR3 has 14 residues. CDR1 and CDR2 from the germline V gene are LGHNA and YSLEER. The CDR3: CASSQTGGRTEAFF. The DNA of the CDR3 is TGCGCCAGCAGCCAGACAGGGGGCAGGACTGAAGCTTTCTTT.

The chain combines TRBV6-5 with TRBJ2-7, with 13 positions matching TRBD2. Germline V gene lookup returns CDR1 MNHEY and CDR2 SVGAGI. V lost 0 bases to trimming and J lost 4 bases; unmatched junction nucleotides: 0. This CDR3 region has 15 residues. CDR3 nucleotide sequence: TGTGCCAGCAGTTACTCGGGACTAGCGGGATACGAGCAGTACTTC. This codes for CASSYSGLAGYEQYF.

The chain recombines TRBV10-3 with TRBJ2-1; TRBD2 aligns across 8 bases. Per germline, CDR1 ENHRY and CDR2 SYGVKD. The CDR3 spans 16 residues. Trimming removed 3 bases from V and 4 bases from J; junction bases left unmatched: 8. The CDR3 DNA reads TGTGCCATCAGTGATTCGGTAGCGGGGACATACAATGAGCAGTTCTTC. Its translation: CAISDSVAGTYNEQFF.

This clone was counted between two and nine times. Different DNA sequences within this sample yield the same CDR3. This chain's CDR3 is CASSFPQEGQPQHF. The CDR3 DNA sequence: TGTGCCAGCAGTTTCCCCCAAGAGGGTCAGCCCCAGCATTTT. The chain links TRBV28 to TRBJ1-5; D unresolved. Trimming stripped 3 bases from V and 6 bases from J, with 12 bases between. Germline V lookup: CDR1 MDHEN, CDR2 SYDVKM. The CDR3 runs to 14 residues.

J is TRBJ1-6 and V is TRBV10-1; D unresolved. CDR3 length equals 15 residues. Germline CDR1 reads WNHNN; CDR2 reads SYGVQD (reference sequence). V was pared by 0 bases and J by 5 bases, with 8 bases between. The CDR3 here is CASSESTEDNSPLHF. Here the CDR3 DNA reads TGCGCCAGCAGTGAGTCAACAGAAGATAATTCACCCCTCCACTTT.

The chain recombines TRBV7-9 with TRBJ2-1, with a possible D match to TRBD2 (6 bases). Germline V lookup: CDR1 SEHNR, CDR2 FQNEAQ (reference sequence). CDR3 size: 18 residues. V shed 3 bases and J shed 3 bases, with 21 bases lying between them. CDR3 sequence reads: CASSFALQREYGYNEQFF. The CDR3 region has the DNA TGTGCCAGCAGCTTTGCCCTTCAACGGGAGTATGGCTACAATGAGCAGTTCTTC. The complete variable domain, with remaining parts taken from reference TRBV7-9 and TRBJ2-1, reads DTGVSQNPRHKITKRGQNVTFRCDPISEHNRLYWYRQTLGQGPEFLTYFQNEAQLEKSRLLSDRFSAERPKGSFSTLEIQRTEQGDSAMYLCASSFALQREYGYNEQFFGPGTRLTVL.

This clone was seen a handful of times. V is TRBV27 and J is TRBJ1-1; D is possibly TRBD1 (5 bases). CDR3 length equals 15 residues. The V end lost 7 bases, the J end lost 1 base, and 16 bases lay between the germline ends. CDR1 and CDR2 (germline): MNHEY, SMNVEV (reference sequence). The DNA for the CDR3 is TGTGCCAGCAATGCGGGGGGGAGGAGGAACACTGAAGCTTTCTTT. This translates into CASNAGGRRNTEAFF.

In DNA, the CDR3 is TGTGCCAGCAGCTTAGAAGAGGGCAACACCGGGGAGCTGTTTTTT. This encodes CASSLEEGNTGELFF. The V gene is TRBV7-9, the J gene TRBJ2-2, with a possible D match to TRBD2 (5 bases). There are 15 residues in the CDR3. Deletions cut 1 base from V and 2 bases from J, with 8 bases between. In germline, CDR1 is SEHNR, CDR2 FQNEAQ (reference sequence).

The chain has TRBV18 and TRBJ1-1, with no clear D. Trimming removed 6 bases from V and 11 bases from J, with 19 bases in between. The CDR3 has 13 amino acids. Germline CDR1 reads KGHSH; CDR2 reads LQKENI. The CDR3, as DNA: TGTGCCAGCTCTCTAGGGTTTGATAGGAGGGCTTTCTTT. Its protein product is CASSLGFDRRAFF.